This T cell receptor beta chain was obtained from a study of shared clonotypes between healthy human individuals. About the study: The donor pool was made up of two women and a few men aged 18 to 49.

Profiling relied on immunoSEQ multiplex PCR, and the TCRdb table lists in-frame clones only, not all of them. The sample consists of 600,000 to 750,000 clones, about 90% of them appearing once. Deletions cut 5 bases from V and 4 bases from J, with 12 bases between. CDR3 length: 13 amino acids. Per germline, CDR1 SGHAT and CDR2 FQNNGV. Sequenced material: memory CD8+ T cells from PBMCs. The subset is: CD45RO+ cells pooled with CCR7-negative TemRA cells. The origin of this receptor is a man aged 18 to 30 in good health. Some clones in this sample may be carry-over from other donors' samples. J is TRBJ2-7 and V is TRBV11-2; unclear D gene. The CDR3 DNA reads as TGTGCCAGCAGCAAAGGCGGTGCTTACGAGCAGTACTTC. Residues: CASSKGGAYEQYF.